One and the same sample provided the 7 T cell receptor beta chains below, sequenced in a study. One entry per CDR3 protein results from TCRdb running MiXCR on the RT-PCR reads. The data contain more than 550,000 distinct CDR3 sequences, around 14% of them seen just once; the ten biggest clones take up 3.6%. Sequencing used memory CD4+ T cells from blood. Every receptor here comes from a female donor in good health, serving as a healthy control.

The chain links TRBV3-1 to TRBJ2-5, with TRBD2 identical over 9 bases. Trimming took 2 bases from V and 3 from J; bases not matched to a gene: 7. CDR1 and CDR2 (germline): LGHDT, YNNKEL (reference sequence). This CDR3 is built from 16 residues. The CDR3 DNA reads as TGTGCCAGCAGCCAAAGCGGGAGGTCCTTCAAAGAGACCCAGTACTTC. It translates to CASSQSGRSFKETQYF.

The chain has TRBV9 and TRBJ2-2; D gene ambiguous. Germline V lookup: CDR1 SGDLS, CDR2 YYNGEE. Between the trimmed V and J ends, which lost 0 bases and 4 bases, there was a span of 7 bases. This CDR3 region has 14 residues. The CDR3 DNA reads as TGTGCCAGCAGCGTAGGCTTCACCACCGGGGAGCTGTTTTTT. Its protein product is CASSVGFTTGELFF.

V gene TRBV6-6 combines with J gene TRBJ2-3; 7 nucleotides match TRBD1. CDR3 size: 14 residues. The V gene's germline CDR1 is MNHNY and CDR2 SVGAGI (reference sequence). The V and J ends lost 7 bases and 2 bases, in that order; junction bases with no gene match: 6. CDR3 nucleotides: TGTGCCAGCATCTCCGGACAGGACACAGATACGCAGTATTTT. Residues: CASISGQDTDTQYF.

The genes are TRBV12-3 or TRBV12-4 and TRBJ1-1; D is ambiguous. The CDR3 has 16 amino acids. V was shortened by 6 bases and J by 1 base, with 18 bases between the two germline ends. CDR3 DNA sequence: TGTGCCAGCAGCTTAAAAACCGCGGGATCGAACACTGAAGCTTTCTTT. Translating it yields CASSLKTAGSNTEAFF.

V is TRBV12-3 or TRBV12-4 and J is TRBJ2-3; no clear D gene. Trimming pared 3 bases from V and 2 bases from J, leaving 9 bases between. CDR3 length: 14 residues. The CDR3 bases are TGTGCCAGCAGTTTGTACCGCAACACAGATACGCAGTATTTT. Amino acid sequence: CASSLYRNTDTQYF.

Many counts were recorded for this clonotype. This chain connects TRBV27 to TRBJ2-7; TRBD1 aligns across 7 bases. Trimming cost V 5 bases and J 3 bases; bases outside gene matches: 13. This CDR3 has 16 amino acids. Germline V gene data show CDR1 as MNHEY and CDR2 as SMNVEV (reference sequence). The CDR3 sequence: CASSRIYRGGGYEQYF. The CDR3 DNA follows: TGTGCCAGCAGTAGGATCTACAGGGGCGGCGGCTACGAGCAGTACTTC.

This clonotype was detected a few times. The chain is built from TRBV9 and TRBJ1-6; 7 positions match TRBD1. The junction had 2 bases not matched to a gene; V was cut back by 0 bases and J by 8 bases. The CDR3 spans 14 residues. Germline CDR1 and CDR2: SGDLS and YYNGEE. In DNA, the CDR3 is TGTGCCAGCAGCGTAGACAGGGGTTATTCACCCCTCCACTTT. Translation: CASSVDRGYSPLHF. The full variable domain, with the rest looked up from reference TRBV9 and TRBJ1-6, is DSGVTQTPKHLITATGQRVTLRCSPRSGDLSVYWYQQSLDQGLQFLIQYYNGEERAKGNILERFSAQQFPDLHSELNLSSLELGDSALYFCASSVDRGYSPLHFGNGTRLTVT.